The clone carrying this T cell receptor (beta chain) was observed a handful of times. The junction and the germline gene differ at one end; a read error may be behind it. Time point indicated: patch test 2, 6 weeks after DPC sensitization. Treatment given: therapeutic diphenylcyclopropenone sensitization with weekly scalp DPC. Germline assignment: CDR1 MNHEY and CDR2 SVGAGI. The CDR3 is 12 amino acids. Each CDR3 protein gets one entry after TCRdb re-called the RACE reads with MiXCR. Seen here are roughly 52,000 distinct CDR3 sequences, around 9.4% observed once, and the top ten hold approximately 1.7%. The data belong to a study of human T cells and chemical hapten exposure.

This TCR was sampled from a woman in her forties or fifties with alopecia areata. Some clones in this sample may be carry-over from other donors' samples. The J gene is TRBJ2-1, the V gene TRBV6-5; 12 nucleotides agree with TRBD2. Sequenced here: whole blood, sampled in connection with sensitization to the hapten diphenylcyclopropenone (DPC). The CDR3 nucleotides read TGTGCCAGCAGTTGGACTAGCGGGACCCAGATCTTC. Translating gives CASSWTSGTQIF.